This is a list of T cell receptor beta chains from one sample in a study of T cell responses to AZD1222 COVID-19 vaccine. Assay used: immunoSEQ multiplex PCR; TCRdb lists only in-frame clones, some missing. The sample records some 83,000 clones, 86% being singletons. This sample comprised peripheral blood, obtained on day 0 of AZD1222 vaccination. Source of these receptors: an adult in good health. CDR3s include the opening cysteine and the closing phenylalanine or tryptophan. D genes are given only for firm matches. The size of a clone is reported for some rows only, either as once, few or many, or as a class for expanded clones.

j_call | clone_size | v_call | d_call | cdr3_aa | cdr3_nt
TRBJ1-2 | - | TRBV28 | - | CASISSYGYTF | TGTGCCAGCATATCCAGCTATGGCTACACCTTC
TRBJ1-2 | - | TRBV4-1 | TRBD1 | CASSQVGTGNYGYTF | TGCGCCAGCAGCCAAGTCGGGACAGGGAACTATGGCTACACCTTC
TRBJ1-6 | - | TRBV15 | - | CATSSGPLDSPLHF | TGTGCCACCAGCAGTGGCCCACTAGATTCACCCCTCCACTTT
TRBJ1-6 | few | TRBV21-1 | - | CASSNYRDVGNSPLHF | TGTGCCAGCAGCAACTACAGGGACGTCGGGAATTCACCCCTCCACTTT
TRBJ2-1 | - | TRBV7-9 | - | CASSLAGTNNEQFF | TGTGCCAGCAGCTTAGCTGGCACCAACAATGAGCAGTTCTTC
TRBJ2-7 | - | TRBV7-2 | - | CASSLGPGGAGEQYF | TGTGCCAGCAGCTTAGGTCCCGGAGGGGCGGGAGAGCAGTACTTC
TRBJ1-2 | - | TRBV15 | - | CATSRETDRDYGYTF | TGTGCCACCAGCAGAGAAACCGACAGAGACTATGGCTACACCTTC
TRBJ2-5 | few | TRBV19 | - | CASSMLHPDSTTRRGATQYF | TGTGCCAGTAGCATGCTACATCCCGACTCGACGACTCGTCGGGGGGCGACCCAGTACTTC
TRBJ1-1 | - | TRBV5-1 | TRBD1 | CASSPGDRSFLTEAFF | TGCGCCAGCAGCCCAGGGGACAGGAGCTTTCTCACTGAAGCTTTCTTT
TRBJ1-6 | - | TRBV30 | - | CAWSVGAGSSPLHF | TGTGCCTGGAGTGTAGGGGCGGGCAGTTCACCCCTCCACTTT
TRBJ1-4 | - | TRBV10-2 | - | CASSESGGRSEKLFF | TGCGCCAGCAGTGAGTCGGGGGGGAGGAGTGAAAAACTGTTTTTT
TRBJ1-2 | once | TRBV19 | TRBD1 | CASSIALRGQGGGYTF | TGTGCCAGTAGTATAGCCCTCCGGGGACAGGGCGGAGGCTACACCTTC
TRBJ2-2 | - | TRBV5-4 | TRBD1 | CASSFRQGAAGELFF | TGTGCCAGCAGCTTTAGGCAGGGGGCCGCCGGGGAGCTGTTTTTT
TRBJ2-1 | - | TRBV5-1 | - | CASSLDPGADEQFF | TGCGCCAGCAGCTTGGATCCAGGGGCGGATGAGCAGTTCTTC
TRBJ1-2 | - | TRBV10-3 | TRBD1 | CAITVQGQGFSGYTF | TGTGCCATCACGGTACAGGGACAGGGGTTTAGTGGCTACACCTTC
TRBJ1-2 | - | TRBV7-9 | TRBD1 | CASSLPRQGPNYGYTF | TGTGCCAGCAGCTTACCCAGACAGGGCCCTAACTATGGCTACACCTTC
TRBJ2-5 | - | TRBV7-6 | TRBD1 | CASSPGGQETQYF | TGTGCCAGCAGCCCAGGGGGTCAAGAGACCCAGTACTTC
TRBJ1-4 | - | TRBV28 | - | CASSLDINEKLFF | TGTGCCAGCAGTCTGGACATTAATGAAAAACTGTTTTTT
TRBJ1-4 | few | TRBV5-1 | - | CASSRAGAVEKLFF | TGCGCCAGCAGCCGCGCGGGGGCAGTTGAAAAACTGTTTTTT
TRBJ1-2 | - | TRBV29-1 | - | CSVGDVAVGYGYTF | TGCAGCGTTGGAGACGTGGCCGTGGGCTATGGCTACACCTTC
TRBJ1-6 | - | TRBV5-1 | TRBD1 | CASSLADRGSPLHF | TGCGCCAGCAGCTTGGCCGACAGGGGTTCACCCCTCCACTTT
TRBJ1-2 | few | TRBV5-1 | - | CASSLGLMDGYTF | TGCGCCAGCAGCTTGGGGCTTATGGATGGCTACACCTTC
TRBJ2-5 | - | TRBV9 | TRBD2 | CASSPRAGDSFGETQYF | TGTGCCAGCAGCCCCCGAGCGGGAGACTCCTTCGGGGAGACCCAGTACTTC
TRBJ1-2 | - | TRBV19 | - | CASSILGFYGYTF | TGTGCCAGTAGTATACTAGGGTTCTATGGCTACACCTTC
TRBJ1-2 | - | TRBV14 | TRBD1 | CASSPIETGGYTF | TGTGCCAGCAGCCCCATCGAGACAGGGGGCTACACCTTC
TRBJ2-1 | - | TRBV28 | TRBD2 | CASSFPLGGSSYNEQFF | TGTGCCAGCAGTTTTCCCCTCGGCGGGAGCTCCTACAATGAGCAGTTCTTC
TRBJ2-5 | - | TRBV9 | - | CASSVNVVETQYF | TGTGCCAGCAGCGTTAACGTGGTGGAGACCCAGTACTTC
TRBJ2-1 | - | TRBV20-1 | - | CSASRSSVNNEQFF | TGCAGTGCTAGTAGATCTAGCGTTAACAATGAGCAGTTCTTC
TRBJ1-2 | - | TRBV4-3 | TRBD1 | CASSQRTGNYGYTF | TGCGCCAGCAGCCAGAGGACAGGCAACTATGGCTACACCTTC
TRBJ1-1 | - | TRBV12-3/TRBV12-4 | - | CASSSQESTEAFF | TGTGCCAGCAGTTCTCAGGAAAGCACTGAAGCTTTCTTT
TRBJ2-1 | - | TRBV18 | TRBD2 | CASSPTSGSLANEQFF | TGTGCCAGCTCACCGACTAGCGGGAGTCTGGCAAATGAGCAGTTCTTC
TRBJ1-5 | - | TRBV25-1 | TRBD1 | CASIGGITGGNQPQHF | TGTGCCAGCATCGGAGGTATAACAGGGGGCAATCAGCCCCAGCATTTT
TRBJ2-7 | - | TRBV2 | - | CASSEGVFWYEQYF | TGTGCCAGCAGTGAAGGGGTATTTTGGTACGAGCAGTACTTC
TRBJ2-5 | - | TRBV6-5 | - | CASSYSGLWETQYF | TGTGCCAGCAGTTACTCAGGGCTGTGGGAGACCCAGTACTTC
TRBJ2-3 | - | TRBV6-5 | - | CASSYSSERSDTQYF | TGTGCCAGCAGTTACTCAAGCGAGCGTTCCGATACGCAGTATTTT
TRBJ1-5 | - | TRBV5-5 | TRBD1 | CASSLTKDRGLNQPQHF | TGTGCCAGCAGCCTTACAAAGGACAGGGGGCTCAATCAGCCCCAGCATTTT
TRBJ2-5 | - | TRBV4-2 | - | CASSLGRDPETQYF | TGTGCCAGCAGCCTTGGCCGGGACCCGGAGACCCAGTACTTC
TRBJ1-2 | - | TRBV4-2 | TRBD1 | CASSQAQGTGDYGYTF | TGTGCCAGCAGCCAAGCGCAGGGGACAGGGGACTATGGCTACACCTTC
TRBJ2-1 | - | TRBV4-3 | TRBD2 | CASSQELAGVYNEQFF | TGCGCCAGCAGCCAAGAATTAGCGGGAGTATACAATGAGCAGTTCTTC